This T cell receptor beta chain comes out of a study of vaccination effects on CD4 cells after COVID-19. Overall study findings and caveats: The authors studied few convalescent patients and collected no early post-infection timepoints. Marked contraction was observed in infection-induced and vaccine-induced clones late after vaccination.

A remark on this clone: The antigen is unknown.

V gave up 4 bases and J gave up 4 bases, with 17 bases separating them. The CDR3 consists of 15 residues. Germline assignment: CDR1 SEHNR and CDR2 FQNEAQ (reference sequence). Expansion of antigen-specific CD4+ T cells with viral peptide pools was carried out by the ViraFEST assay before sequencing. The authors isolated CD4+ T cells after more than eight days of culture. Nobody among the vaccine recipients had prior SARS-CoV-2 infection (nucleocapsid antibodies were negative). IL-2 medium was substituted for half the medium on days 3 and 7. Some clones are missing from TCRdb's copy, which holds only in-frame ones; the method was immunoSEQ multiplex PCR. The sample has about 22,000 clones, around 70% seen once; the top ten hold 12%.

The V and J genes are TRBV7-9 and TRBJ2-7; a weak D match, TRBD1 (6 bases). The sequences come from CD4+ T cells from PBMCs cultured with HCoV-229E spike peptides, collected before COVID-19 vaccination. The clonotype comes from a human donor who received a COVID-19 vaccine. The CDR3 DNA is TGTGCCAGCAGCTCCCCGACAGGTGTAGATTACGAGCAGTACTTC. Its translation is CASSSPTGVDYEQYF.